The text below deals with one T cell receptor beta chain. As yet, its antigen is unknown. The CDR3 totals 18 residues. V was trimmed by 8 bases and J by 1 base, leaving 21 bases between them. Germline lookup yields CDR1 MNHEY and CDR2 SMNVEV (reference sequence). This record belongs to a study of cytomegalovirus exposure and HLA in healthy donors. Whole-study findings and limits: Earlier results showed most TCR beta V segments being productive about 90% or about 30% of the time. Cytomegalovirus status was reportedly diagnosed by the classifier with high specificity and sensitivity.

The PCR used 60 Vbeta and 13 Jbeta primers. Sequencing was performed with immunoSEQ multiplex PCR; in TCRdb, only in-frame clones are kept and a portion is missing. The table has 150,000 to 250,000 clones, roughly 85% seen once; the top ten hold approximately 4.7%. V usage is TRBV27 and J usage is TRBJ2-6; no clear D gene. The sample taken for sequencing was PBMCs. This receptor was obtained from a woman between 25 and 40 years old in good health and CMV-seropositive. Written as DNA, the CDR3 is TGTGCCAGCCGCGGTGGTCTTTTGCGGCCATCTGGGGCCAACGTCCTGACTTTC. Its protein product is CASRGGLLRPSGANVLTF.